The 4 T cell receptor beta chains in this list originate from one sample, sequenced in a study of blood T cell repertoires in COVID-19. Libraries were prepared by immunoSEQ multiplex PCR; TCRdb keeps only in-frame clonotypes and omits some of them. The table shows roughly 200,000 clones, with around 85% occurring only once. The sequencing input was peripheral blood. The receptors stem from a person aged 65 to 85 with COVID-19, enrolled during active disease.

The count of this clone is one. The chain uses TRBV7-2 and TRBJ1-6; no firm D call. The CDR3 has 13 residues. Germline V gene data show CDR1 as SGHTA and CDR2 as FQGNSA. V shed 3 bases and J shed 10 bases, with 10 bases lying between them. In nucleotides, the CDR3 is TGTGCCAGCAGCTTCACTGCGGAGTCACCCCTCCACTTT. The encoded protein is CASSFTAESPLHF.

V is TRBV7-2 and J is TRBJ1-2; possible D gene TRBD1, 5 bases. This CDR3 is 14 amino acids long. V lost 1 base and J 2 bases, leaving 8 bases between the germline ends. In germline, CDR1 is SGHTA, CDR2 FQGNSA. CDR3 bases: TGTGCCAGCAGCTTAGGCAGGGTAAACTATGGCTACACCTTC. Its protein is CASSLGRVNYGYTF.

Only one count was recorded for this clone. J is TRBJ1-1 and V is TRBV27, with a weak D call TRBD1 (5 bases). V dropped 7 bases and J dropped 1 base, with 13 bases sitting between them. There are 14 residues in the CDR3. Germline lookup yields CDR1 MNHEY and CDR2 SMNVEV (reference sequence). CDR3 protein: CASTLVGGNTEAFF. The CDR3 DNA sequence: TGTGCCAGCACCCTGGTGGGGGGGAACACTGAAGCTTTCTTT.

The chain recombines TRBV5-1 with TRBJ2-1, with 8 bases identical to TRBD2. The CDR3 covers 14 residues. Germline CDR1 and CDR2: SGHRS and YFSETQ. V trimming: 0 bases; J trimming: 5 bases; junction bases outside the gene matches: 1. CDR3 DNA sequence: TGCGCCAGCAGCTTGGCCGGGGGGGACAATGAGCAGTTCTTC. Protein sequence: CASSLAGGDNEQFF.